The clone carrying this TCR beta chain was counted many times. Its antigen is unknown. MiXCR reprocessed the PCR reads for TCRdb. This table has more than 20,000 clones, over 10% appearing once. No patient had received any treatment before thyroid surgery. The data were taken from a study of metastatic and nonmetastatic thyroid tumors. Study-level background: Repertoire comparisons spanned blood and tumor or nodule tissue from malignant and benign thyroid patients.

Study-level findings and limits: It was reported that TCR beta diversity was significantly higher in malignant thyroid tumors than benign nodules, in blood and tumor.

The V and J ends lost 5 bases and 1 base respectively, with 15 bases between them. This CDR3 spans 14 amino acids. Germline CDR1 is DFQATT and CDR2 is SNEGSKA (reference sequence). This TCR was recovered from a female donor with papillary thyroid cancer or a benign thyroid nodule (not recorded which). Some clones in this sample may be carry-over from other donors' samples. The material sequenced was blood. The J gene is TRBJ2-7, the V gene TRBV20-1; the D gene could be TRBD1 or TRBD2 (5 bases each). CDR3 sequence (DNA): TGCAGTGCTTGGGGGTCAGGGCGGTCCTACGAGCAGTACTTC. This sequence encodes CSAWGSGRSYEQYF.